A selection of T cell receptor beta chains follows, all from one sample in a study of identical twins. A single record per CDR3 protein comes from TCRdb applying MiXCR to the 5' RACE reads. In the table there are some 900,000 distinct CDR3 sequences, about 12% of which are singletons. The same data also went into a second study, on yellow fever vaccine responses in identical twins.

Sequenced sample: PBMCs. These receptors all stem from a woman aged 18-29 years in good health. CDR3s include the opening cysteine and the closing phenylalanine or tryptophan. The D gene is left open where the match is weak. Where a row states a size, it is once, few, many or the class of an expanded clone; other rows omit it.

abundance	j_gene	d_gene	v_gene	CDR3aa	CDR3nt
many	TRBJ2-1	-	TRBV28	CASKFGYSYNEQFF	TGTGCCAGCAAGTTCGGGTACTCCTACAATGAGCAGTTCTTC
few	TRBJ1-2	TRBD1	TRBV12-3/TRBV12-4	CASRSTGTGGYGYTF	TGTGCCAGCAGGTCGACCGGGACAGGGGGCTATGGCTACACCTTC
few	TRBJ1-2	-	TRBV2	CASRSGESGYTF	TGTGCCAGCAGATCAGGGGAAAGTGGCTACACCTTC
few	TRBJ2-5	-	TRBV5-1	CASSPMSQETQYF	TGCGCCAGCAGCCCGATGTCCCAAGAGACCCAGTACTTC
few	TRBJ2-4	TRBD1	TRBV19	CASSIRDRGLVIQYF	TGTGCCAGTAGTATTAGGGACAGGGGGCTTGTCATTCAGTACTTC
few	TRBJ2-1	-	TRBV9	CASSDWDRHNEQFF	TGTGCCAGCAGCGACTGGGACCGCCACAATGAGCAGTTCTTC
-	TRBJ2-1	TRBD2	TRBV12-3/TRBV12-4	CASSFPAGVTDEQFF	TGTGCCAGCAGTTTTCCAGCGGGGGTTACGGATGAGCAGTTCTTC
many	TRBJ2-1	TRBD2	TRBV6-1	CASSASGGSSYNEQFF	TGTGCCAGCAGTGCGAGCGGGGGGAGCTCCTACAATGAGCAGTTCTTC
-	TRBJ2-7	TRBD2	TRBV7-2	CASSPGLELYEQYF	TGTGCCAGCAGCCCGGGACTAGAACTTTACGAGCAGTACTTC
-	TRBJ2-7	-	TRBV12-5	CASGLVIGTSYEQYF	TGTGCTAGTGGTTTGGTAATAGGAACATCCTACGAGCAGTACTTC
few	TRBJ1-4	-	TRBV6-5	CASSYGDSRGEKLFF	TGTGCCAGCAGTTACGGGGACTCCCGCGGTGAAAAACTGTTTTTT
-	TRBJ2-1	TRBD2	TRBV10-3	CAISESSSGRWNEQFF	TGTGCCATCAGTGAAAGTTCTAGCGGGAGGTGGAATGAGCAGTTCTTC
-	TRBJ2-7	-	TRBV20-1	CSARVSGMYEQYF	TGCAGTGCTAGAGTATCAGGGATGTACGAGCAGTACTTC
many	TRBJ1-4	-	TRBV10-3	CAISESKGNEKLFF	TGTGCCATCAGTGAGTCGAAGGGGAATGAAAAACTGTTTTTT
few	TRBJ2-3	-	TRBV12-3/TRBV12-4	CASRPTGIDTQYF	TGTGCCAGCAGGCCCACAGGGATAGATACGCAGTATTTT
-	TRBJ2-3	TRBD1	TRBV9	CASSPDSGTGTDTQYF	TGTGCCAGCAGCCCCGACTCCGGGACAGGCACAGATACGCAGTATTTT